Below are 25 T cell receptor beta chains sequenced from a single sample in a study of T cells expressing NK-cell markers. Reanalyzing the 5' RACE reads, TCRdb keeps one entry per CDR3 protein, without DNA. Across about 460,000 distinct CDR3 sequences, the top ten clones capture 1.4% of the sample. Sequenced material: blood T cells: a sorted CD56 or NKG2C T cell subset, CD4+ or CD8+ T cells, or bulk PBMC T cells (not recorded which). The receptors originated from a woman in her forties or fifties in good health.

The chain recombines TRBV4-2 with TRBJ2-1; the D call of TRBD2 rests on TCRdb alone, since no DNA is present to check it. CDR3 length: 17 amino acids. CDR1 and CDR2 from the germline V gene are LGHNA and YNFKEQ. The CDR3 region is CASSQGLAGSSYNEQFF.

This rearrangement joins TRBV29-1 to TRBJ1-2; absent DNA, TCRdb's TRBD1 call cannot be checked. Per germline, CDR1 SQVTM and CDR2 ANQGSEA. The length of the CDR3 is 13 residues. The CDR3: CSVELGGLYGYTF.

The V and J genes are TRBV7-9 and TRBJ2-5; TCRdb's D call, TRBD1, is unchecked because there is no DNA. Germline values: CDR1 SEHNR, CDR2 FQNEAQ (reference sequence). CDR3 length equals 16 residues. The CDR3 region is CASSLGSGIMRETQYF.

The J gene is TRBJ2-3, the V gene TRBV20-1; TCRdb indicates TRBD2, and absent DNA this call remains unverified. In germline, CDR1 is DFQATT, CDR2 SNEGSKA (reference sequence). The CDR3 runs to 14 residues. CDR3 in amino acids: CSARGEGGVNTQYF.

The V call is TRBV5-1, the J call TRBJ2-5; no DNA is available, so the TRBD1 call from TCRdb remains unchecked. Per germline, CDR1 SGHRS and CDR2 YFSETQ. This CDR3 spans 15 amino acids. CDR3 protein: CASIPGRRTGETQYF.

The rearrangement joins TRBV7-2 to TRBJ1-3; the D gene TCRdb calls, TRBD1, cannot be checked with no DNA. Germline V gene lookup returns CDR1 SGHTA and CDR2 FQGNSA. This CDR3 region has 15 residues. This chain's CDR3 is CASSPRANEGNTIYF.

The chain has TRBV20-1 and TRBJ2-1; there is no DNA to check the TCRdb D call of TRBD2. Germline values: CDR1 DFQATT, CDR2 SNEGSKA (reference sequence). This CDR3 is built from 16 residues. The CDR3: CSAGKAGLAGIYEQFF.

This chain links TRBV5-1 with TRBJ1-4; TCRdb returns TRBD1, unconfirmable since there is no DNA. The germline V gene encodes CDR1 SGHRS and CDR2 YFSETQ. This CDR3 contains 16 residues. The chain's CDR3 is CASSSSRDSLNEKLFF. The entire variable domain, with the rest obtained from reference TRBV5-1 and TRBJ1-4, is as follows: KAGVTQTPRYLIKTRGQQVTLSCSPISGHRSVSWYQQTPGQGLQFLFEYFSETQRNKGNFPGRFSGRQFSNSRSEMNVSTLELGDSALYLCASSSSRDSLNEKLFFGSGTQLSVL.

The gene calls are TRBV19 and TRBJ2-1; TCRdb picks TRBD2, but there is no DNA to check that call. The CDR3 has 16 amino acids. The germline V gene encodes CDR1 LNHDA and CDR2 SQIVND (reference sequence). The CDR3 here is CASSGTSGKSYNEQFF.

V and J are TRBV7-7 and TRBJ2-3; TCRdb returns TRBD2, unconfirmable since there is no DNA. In germline, CDR1 is SSHAT, CDR2 FNYEAQ (reference sequence). CDR3 length: 15 amino acids. This CDR3 reads CASSRRVGGTDTQYF.

The chain combines TRBV7-6 with TRBJ2-1; TCRdb's D call, TRBD1, is unchecked because there is no DNA. Germline V gene lookup returns CDR1 SGHVS and CDR2 FNYEAQ. CDR3 size: 16 residues. The CDR3 sequence: CASSHLGQRTYNEQFF.

The chain's CDR3 is CASSQVEGGAGVLFF. The V call is TRBV4-1, the J call TRBJ2-2; TCRdb outputs TRBD1, but without DNA this stays unchecked. The CDR3 sequence is 15 residues long. CDR1 and CDR2 (germline): MGHRA, YSYEKL.

This chain connects TRBV11-2 to TRBJ2-1. Germline values: CDR1 SGHAT, CDR2 FQNNGV. The CDR3 sequence is 15 residues long. The CDR3 protein is CASSLDQRPHDEQFF.

V usage is TRBV7-8 and J usage is TRBJ2-2; TCRdb proposes TRBD1, but this gene call is untestable without DNA. Germline V lookup: CDR1 SGHVS, CDR2 FQNEAQ. This CDR3 is 14 amino acids long. Here the CDR3 reads CASAATANTGELFF.

The J gene is TRBJ1-5, the V gene TRBV5-1; TCRdb returns TRBD1, unconfirmable since there is no DNA. The V gene's germline CDR1 is SGHRS and CDR2 YFSETQ. The CDR3 loop spans 15 amino acids. CDR3 in amino acids: CASSLGLTGHQPQHF.

The chain joins TRBV25-1 to TRBJ1-1. CDR3 size: 12 residues. The germline gives CDR1 MGHDK, CDR2 SYGVNS. The CDR3 protein is CASSESPDKAFF.

This chain uses TRBV5-1 with TRBJ2-3; checking the TCRdb D call of TRBD2 is not possible without DNA. Per the germline V gene, CDR1 is SGHRS and CDR2 is YFSETQ. The CDR3 totals 16 residues. This CDR3 reads CASSGRGLAGENTQYF. Complete variable domain (other parts from reference TRBV5-1 and TRBJ2-3): KAGVTQTPRYLIKTRGQQVTLSCSPISGHRSVSWYQQTPGQGLQFLFEYFSETQRNKGNFPGRFSGRQFSNSRSEMNVSTLELGDSALYLCASSGRGLAGENTQYFGPGTRLTVL.

This chain's CDR3 is CASSRGTSGRYGNIQYF. The V call is TRBV3-1, the J call TRBJ2-4; TCRdb gives TRBD2 as the D gene, but with no DNA this cannot be confirmed. Germline values: CDR1 LGHDT, CDR2 YNNKEL (reference sequence). This CDR3 contains 17 residues. Full variable domain (remainder filled in from reference TRBV3-1 and TRBJ2-4): DTAVSQTPKYLVTQMGNDKSIKCEQNLGHDTMYWYKQDSKKFLKIMFSYNNKELIINETVPNRFSPKSPDKAHLNLHINSLELGDSAVYFCASSRGTSGRYGNIQYFGAGTRLSVL.

The chain joins TRBV6-1 to TRBJ2-2; TCRdb's D call, TRBD2, is unchecked because there is no DNA. The germline V gene has CDR1 MNHNS and CDR2 SASEGT. The CDR3 is 21 residues long. The CDR3 spells CASSKTTGTSGRALNTGELFF.

The chain has TRBV12-3 or TRBV12-4 and TRBJ1-1; the TRBD1 assignment by TCRdb is unverifiable without DNA. CDR3 length equals 15 residues. The CDR3 spells CASNRDSGVGTEAFF.

The chain employs TRBV7-9 and TRBJ1-5; with no DNA, the TCRdb D assignment of TRBD1 cannot be verified. From germline, CDR1 is SEHNR and CDR2 FQNEAQ (reference sequence). This CDR3 is built from 15 residues. The CDR3 loop reads CASSMGQGNTQPQHF.

V and J are TRBV6-2 or TRBV6-3 and TRBJ1-1. The CDR3 contains 16 residues. Germline CDR1 reads MNHEY; CDR2 reads SVGEGT. CDR3 protein: CASSFPPGPMNTEAFF.

This sequence joins TRBV5-1 and TRBJ2-6; TCRdb calls TRBD1, which cannot be checked without DNA. This CDR3 has 17 residues. CDR1 is SGHRS and CDR2 is YFSETQ in the germline V gene. CDR3 in amino acids: CASSFTGTDSGANVLTF.

The chain couples TRBV6-2 or TRBV6-3 to TRBJ2-5. CDR1 is MNHEY and CDR2 is SVGEGT in the germline V gene. CDR3 length equals 11 residues. CDR3 residues: CASTAKETQYF.

The chain employs TRBV5-5 and TRBJ2-5; the TRBD2 assignment by TCRdb is unverifiable without DNA. CDR3 length equals 16 residues. Germline CDR1 and CDR2: SGHKS and YYEKEE (reference sequence). This CDR3 reads CASSKTSGTYQETQYF.